This T cell receptor beta chain appears in the sequencing data of a study of CD8 T cells in ankylosing spondylitis. General observations from the study: CD8+ by phenotype, disease-linked clones were relatively rare in peripheral blood. Reports say disease-linked clones showed up significantly more in matched ankylosing spondylitis synovial fluid.

The ends were cut back, 0 bases at V and 7 bases at J, with 14 bases in the middle. The CDR3 runs 14 residues. Germline CDR1 reads SGDLS; CDR2 reads YYNGEE. This clonotype was seen at least ten times. Its antigen remains unidentified. Via MiXCR, TCRdb re-called the 5' RACE reads, giving one row per CDR3 protein. Of some 30,000 distinct CDR3 sequences in the sample, more than 5.5% were seen once. The source of this sequence is a male donor with ankylosing spondylitis or in good health (not recorded which). V usage is TRBV9 and J usage is TRBJ2-7; unclear D gene. Specimen: blood, either unsorted or a sorted T cell fraction (not recorded which). The CDR3 loop is CASSVEGAAGEQYF. The DNA for the CDR3 is TGTGCCAGCAGCGTAGAAGGTGCGGCCGGGGAGCAGTACTTC.